A selection of T cell receptor beta chains follows, all from one sample in a study of Graves' ophthalmopathy and Graves' hyperthyroidism. TCRdb recomputed calls from the multiplex PCR reads with MiXCR, one row per CDR3 protein. Of almost 750,000 distinct CDR3 sequences listed, around 40% are singletons. Sequences were obtained from peripheral blood. These receptors were collected from an adult man with Graves' ophthalmopathy. The CDR3 runs from the conserved cysteine through the conserved F or W. A D gene is named only where the DNA matches it firmly. Size values are once, few and many counts, or a class for expanded clones, and some rows have none.

many	TRBV12-3/TRBV12-4	-	TRBJ1-1	CASSYVENTEAFF
-	TRBV7-9	-	TRBJ1-5	CASSLAANRYQPQHF
many	TRBV20-1	TRBD1	TRBJ1-5	CSASHPGQGWDQPQHF
few	TRBV12-3/TRBV12-4	-	TRBJ1-1	CASGSLGGGTEAFF
few	TRBV10-3	-	TRBJ1-2	CASSLPARKNYGYTF
many	TRBV15	-	TRBJ1-2	CATSRDQGSGRYGYTF
many	TRBV6-5	-	TRBJ2-5	CASSRDKIGETQYF
-	TRBV2	-	TRBJ2-2	CASKRQVSDTGELFF
once	TRBV5-4	-	TRBJ2-7	CASSSPTSSYEQYF
-	TRBV11-1	-	TRBJ2-7	CASSLGNHEQYF
many	TRBV12-3/TRBV12-4	-	TRBJ1-5	CASSLTGVNQPQHF
-	TRBV10-3	-	TRBJ2-5	CASSELGFLGTQYF
-	TRBV25-1	-	TRBJ1-3	CASGPEGSRNTIYF
many	TRBV4-1	-	TRBJ2-5	CASSQGSQETQYF
few	TRBV5-5	-	TRBJ2-5	CASSLILGSKETQYF
few	TRBV2	TRBD1	TRBJ1-6	CASSDSRQGGSPLHF
-	TRBV19	-	TRBJ2-7	CASSIYRDGEQYF
few	TRBV25-1	-	TRBJ1-1	CASSAYVGLGTEAFF
few	TRBV20-1	-	TRBJ2-5	CSMTEQTQYF
-	TRBV6-5	-	TRBJ2-5	CASSYRRGRQETQYF
few	TRBV29-1	-	TRBJ1-1	CSVEDRVNTEAFF
-	TRBV29-1	TRBD1	TRBJ1-4	CSAGQGSNEKLFF
-	TRBV29-1	TRBD1	TRBJ1-1	CSVGQGPYTEAFF
few	TRBV29-1	TRBD1	TRBJ2-3	CSVEPQGADTQYF
-	TRBV29-1	TRBD2	TRBJ2-3	CSVDRTGTSGGPSYTADTQYF
few	TRBV12-3/TRBV12-4	-	TRBJ1-3	CASGAPAGYTIYF
many	TRBV9	-	TRBJ1-4	CASSQYDSPEKLFF
many	TRBV7-2	-	TRBJ1-1	CASSLTGPEAFF
-	TRBV2	TRBD1	TRBJ1-5	CASSDGQGENEPQHF
-	TRBV11-2	TRBD1	TRBJ1-2	CASAIGTDNYGYTF
few	TRBV7-9	-	TRBJ1-3	CASRITTGLGNTIYF
-	TRBV10-3	-	TRBJ2-5	CAIKQTQQETQYF
-	TRBV10-3	TRBD2	TRBJ2-7	CAISGTSGNEQYF
once	TRBV4-1	-	TRBJ1-4	CASSQGGLGATNEKLFF
few	TRBV4-3	-	TRBJ1-1	CASSQDRVNTEAFF
many	TRBV20-1	-	TRBJ1-1	CSARFSQNTEAFF
-	TRBV6-5	TRBD2	TRBJ2-5	CASSYRLAGGETQYF